The subject of this entry is one T cell receptor (beta chain). The antigen remains undetermined. One junction end does not reproduce the germline sequence, and a read error may be involved. The data were taken from a study of T cell responses to AZD1222 COVID-19 vaccine. Notes on the study in general: Spike was spanned by vaccine-associated CD4 TCRs, with dominance at 160-218 and 743-854. Donor demographics were predominantly white British with a female majority; clonal diversity may be underestimated.

Clones were read by immunoSEQ multiplex PCR, and TCRdb kept only the in-frame ones, dropping some. The data show about 86,000 clones, roughly 89% seen once. Second-dose intervals near 4 or 12 weeks were combined. The CDR3 length is 18 residues. Germline V gene lookup returns CDR1 KGHSH and CDR2 LQKENI. The source is an adult who received the AZD1222 COVID-19 vaccine. The sample consisted of peripheral blood, taken 28 days after the second AZD1222 dose. This chain joins TRBV18 and TRBJ2-2, with a tentative D call TRBD1 (6 bases). This chain's CDR3 is CASSPLDSTYTNTGELFF. The CDR3 nucleotides are TGTGCCAGTTCACCCTTGGACAGCACATACACGAACACCGGGGAGCTGTTTTTT.